The next 3 T cell receptor beta chains were all read from a single sample in a study of blood T cell repertoires in COVID-19. Clones were sequenced by immunoSEQ multiplex PCR, and TCRdb holds only the in-frame ones, with some missing. Seen here are about 59,000 clones, 80% to 95% observed once, and the top ten hold 15% to 20%. The sample taken for sequencing was peripheral blood. These receptors originate from a man of 80 years or more with acute or convalescent COVID-19.

This rearrangement joins TRBV11-2 to TRBJ1-1; no definite D call. The V end was cut by 1 base, the J end by 5 bases, with 5 bases between. In germline, CDR1 is SGHAT, CDR2 FQNNGV. This CDR3 comprises 12 residues. The CDR3 DNA is TGTGCCAGCAGCTTAGGGAGGACTGAAGCTTTCTTT. It is translated as CASSLGRTEAFF. Full variable domain (remainder filled in from reference TRBV11-2 and TRBJ1-1): EAGVAQSPRYKIIEKRQSVAFWCNPISGHATLYWYQQILGQGPKLLIQFQNNGVVDDSQLPKDRFSAERLKGVDSTLKIQPAKLEDSAVYLCASSLGRTEAFFGQGTRLTVV.

The genes are TRBV6-5 and TRBJ2-7; TRBD1 matches 10 bases. J lost 2 bases, V lost 5 bases, and 6 bases had no gene match. Germline assignment: CDR1 MNHEY and CDR2 SVGAGI. The CDR3 is made up of 15 amino acids. CDR3 nucleotide sequence: TGTGCCAGCAGTCCTCGACAGGGGGCTCCCTACGAGCAGTACTTC. Its protein is CASSPRQGAPYEQYF.

The gene calls are TRBV6-2 or TRBV6-3 and TRBJ1-1; 7 nucleotides line up with TRBD1. The length of the CDR3 is 15 residues. V trimming: 0 bases; J trimming: 5 bases; junction bases outside the gene matches: 6. CDR1 and CDR2 (germline): MNHEY, SVGEGT. CDR3 DNA sequence: TGTGCCAGCAGTTACTCGTTAGGGGGCAGAACTGAAGCTTTCTTT. It translates to CASSYSLGGRTEAFF.